A single sample gave rise to the 5 T cell receptor beta chains below, sequenced in a study of blood T cell repertoires in COVID-19. Profiling relied on immunoSEQ multiplex PCR, and the TCRdb table lists in-frame clones only, not all of them. The sample includes roughly 260,000 clones, 80% to 90% seen only once; the top ten take less than 2.5%. Specimen: PBMCs or T cells enriched from blood (not recorded which). The receptor set was obtained from a woman aged 50 to 60 who had recovered from COVID-19.

The genes are TRBV3-1 (or the pseudogene TRBV3-2) and TRBJ2-1, with D possibly matching TRBD2 (6 bases). V was shortened by 4 bases and J by 10 bases, with 17 bases between the two germline ends. The germline V gene has CDR1 LGHDT and CDR2 YNNKEL (reference sequence). The CDR3 extends over 14 amino acids. CDR3 bases: TGTGCCAGCAGCCGTCGACTAGTTTTCCGGGAGCAGTTCTTC. It is translated as CASSRRLVFREQFF.

This chain uses TRBV12-3 or TRBV12-4 with TRBJ1-2; possible D gene TRBD1, 5 bases. V lost 3 bases and J lost 7, with 12 bases in between. This CDR3 comprises 13 residues. The CDR3 bases are TGTGCCAGCAGTTTCAGTCAGGGATCTGGCTACACCTTC. Amino acid sequence: CASSFSQGSGYTF.

The rearrangement uses TRBV3-1 (or the pseudogene TRBV3-2) and TRBJ1-2; TRBD1 is a possible D gene (5 bases). Trimming shortened V by 1 base and J by 7 bases, and 10 bases separated the two germline ends. Germline V gives CDR1 LGHDT, CDR2 YNNKEL (reference sequence). This CDR3 contains 13 residues. Written as DNA, the CDR3 is TGTGCCAGCAGCCAAGGGACAACTCTTGGCTACACCTTC. Amino acid sequence: CASSQGTTLGYTF.

The J gene is TRBJ1-2, the V gene TRBV3-1 (or the pseudogene TRBV3-2); possibly TRBD1 for D (5 bases). The CDR3 length is 16 residues. Germline assignment: CDR1 LGHDT and CDR2 YNNKEL (reference sequence). Trimming left V 1 base short and J 8 bases short, with 20 bases between. Written as DNA, the CDR3 is TGTGCCAGCAGCCAAGCGGCCCGGGTAGGGGTTGAAGGCTACACCTTC. It is translated as CASSQAARVGVEGYTF.

The chain recombines TRBV3-1 (or the pseudogene TRBV3-2) with TRBJ1-4; TRBD1 is a possible D gene (5 bases). Trimming took 1 base from V and 15 from J, leaving 15 bases between them. Germline V CDR1 and CDR2: LGHDT, YNNKEL (reference sequence). The CDR3 contains 13 residues. As DNA, the CDR3 is TGTGCCAGCAGCCAAGTGAAGGGGAAATTTTTGTTTTTT. It specifies CASSQVKGKFLFF.